This T cell receptor (beta chain) originates from a study of CD8 T cells in ankylosing spondylitis. Study-wide results and caveats: A TCR beta motif of roughly 8 highly homologous variants appeared characteristic of ankylosing spondylitis blood.

TCRdb processed the 5' RACE reads anew with MiXCR; each CDR3 protein has one entry. Of approximately 250,000 distinct CDR3 sequences listed, more than 20% are singletons. For this clonotype: No antigen is known for it. A junction end diverges from the germline sequence, so it may reflect a read error.

CDR3 length: 14 residues. The chain has TRBV12-3 or TRBV12-4 and TRBJ1-2; perhaps TRBD1 as D (6 bases). This clonotype was sampled from a male donor with ankylosing spondylitis or in good health (not recorded which). Material: blood, either unsorted or a sorted T cell fraction (not recorded which). CDR3: CASSLAQGYRGYTF. The CDR3 region has the DNA TGTGCCAGCAGCTTAGCCCAGGGGTACAGAGGCTACACCTTC.